This is a list of T cell receptor beta chains from one sample in a study of control samples from healthy donors and cancer patients. The data were produced by immunoSEQ multiplex PCR, yet TCRdb's version contains in-frame clones alone and is incomplete. The sample contains 200,000 or so clones, approximately 90% of which appear only once. Sequencing was carried out using blood. The source of these receptors is a man between 25 and 39 years old in good health. CDR3s include the opening cysteine and the closing phenylalanine or tryptophan. A D gene is named only where the DNA matches it firmly. Only some rows state a clone size, as once, few, many or a class for expanded clones.

J gene	V gene	clone size	D gene	CDR3 DNA	CDR3 protein
TRBJ2-6	TRBV11-3	.	TRBD1	TGTGCCAGCAGCGTGGGACAGGGGGCGCCTGGGGCCAACGTCCTGACTTTC	CASSVGQGAPGANVLTF
TRBJ1-6	TRBV6-5	once	TRBD1	TGTGCCAGCAGGGGACAGGGTGATAATTCACCCCTCCACTTT	CASRGQGDNSPLHF
TRBJ1-1	TRBV27	.	.	TGTGCCAGCAACACTGGGGGATCTGAAGCTTTCTTT	CASNTGGSEAFF
TRBJ2-3	TRBV19	.	TRBD1	TGTGCCAGTATCGACGGGACAGGGTTCACAGATACGCAGTATTTT	CASIDGTGFTDTQYF
TRBJ1-2	TRBV4-1	.	TRBD1	TGCGCCAGCAGCCACCCCTGGACAGGGCCCTATGGCTACACCTTC	CASSHPWTGPYGYTF
TRBJ2-1	TRBV24-1	few	TRBD1	TGTGCCACCAGTGATCCGGGACAGGGGGTACGCAATGAGCAGTTCTTC	CATSDPGQGVRNEQFF
TRBJ1-5	TRBV19	once	.	TGTGCCAGTAGCACCCACTTTGATCAGCCCCAGCATTTT	CASSTHFDQPQHF
TRBJ1-1	TRBV6-5	.	.	TGTGCCAGCAGAGACCGGGGCACTGAAGCTTTCTTT	CASRDRGTEAFF
TRBJ1-1	TRBV19	.	.	TGTGCCAGTAGTACCGAGGTGGGGCAGGGAACGAACACTGAAGCTTTCTTT	CASSTEVGQGTNTEAFF
TRBJ2-7	TRBV12-3/TRBV12-4	.	TRBD2	TGTGCCAGCAGGACTAGCGGGGTAGACGAGCAGTACTTC	CASRTSGVDEQYF
TRBJ2-7	TRBV15	.	.	TGTGCCACCAGCAGCACCCTGGGGCTAGCCTACGAGCAGTACTTC	CATSSTLGLAYEQYF
TRBJ1-5	TRBV13	.	.	TGTGCCAGCAGCTTAGGAGGGGCGGGGGGGCAGCCCCAGCATTTT	CASSLGGAGGQPQHF
TRBJ2-1	TRBV27	.	TRBD2	TGTGCCAGCAGTCTCTATAGCGGGGGAACGGATGAGCAGTTCTTC	CASSLYSGGTDEQFF
TRBJ1-5	TRBV19	.	TRBD1	TGTGCCAGTAGTACCCGGACAGGGTTCCAGCCCCAGCATTTT	CASSTRTGFQPQHF
TRBJ2-3	TRBV3-1/TRBV3-2	.	.	TGTGCCAGCAGCGAGAGCACAGATACGCAGTATTTT	CASSESTDTQYF
TRBJ1-1	TRBV19	.	.	TGTGCCAGTAGTACGACAGGCCCTGAAGCTTTCTTT	CASSTTGPEAFF
TRBJ1-2	TRBV23-1	.	TRBD1	TGCGCCAGCAGTCAATCTGACAGGGGCTGGGATGGCTACACCTTC	CASSQSDRGWDGYTF
TRBJ1-4	TRBV29-1	.	.	TGCAGCGTTGTTGGTGTTGGGCAGGCCGGGTCATTCGGAAAACTGTTTTTT	CSVVGVGQAGSFGKLFF
TRBJ2-7	TRBV10-3	few	TRBD1	TGTGCCATCAGTGGAGCTCCGACAGGGGCCTACGAGCAGTACTTC	CAISGAPTGAYEQYF
TRBJ2-1	TRBV4-1	once	TRBD1	TGCGCCAGCAGAGAAACGGGACAGGGGAATTACAATGAGCAGTTCTTC	CASRETGQGNYNEQFF
TRBJ2-1	TRBV6-4	.	TRBD1	TGTGCCAGCAGTTTATCCGGGACAGGGATTTGGAATGAGCAGTTCTTC	CASSLSGTGIWNEQFF
TRBJ2-7	TRBV24-1	once	TRBD1	TGTGCCACCGCACCGGCCGGGACAGGGGTCTACGAGCAGTACTTC	CATAPAGTGVYEQYF
TRBJ1-1	TRBV7-9	once	.	TGTGCCAGCAGCCTGTCCCACACTGAAGCTTTCTTT	CASSLSHTEAFF
TRBJ2-2	TRBV10-3	.	.	TGTGCCATCAGTGACGAGTTTTCGCACGGGGAGCTGTTTTTT	CAISDEFSHGELFF
TRBJ1-4	TRBV6-5	.	TRBD1	TGTGCCAGCAGTCTCAGCGGGACAGGGACGGAAAAACTGTTTTTT	CASSLSGTGTEKLFF
TRBJ2-7	TRBV6-6	.	TRBD1	TGTGCCAGCAGTCCGCAACCCTCCGGGACAGGTTCCTACGAGCAGTACTTC	CASSPQPSGTGSYEQYF
TRBJ1-5	TRBV2	.	.	TGTGCCAGCAGTAATATAGGGGGGTTTTACAATCAGCCCCAGCATTTT	CASSNIGGFYNQPQHF
TRBJ2-3	TRBV7-3	.	TRBD2	TGTGCCAGCAGCCCTAGCGGGGGGGGCGATACGCAGTATTTT	CASSPSGGGDTQYF
TRBJ1-2	TRBV6-2/TRBV6-3	.	TRBD1	TGTGCCAGCAGTTACTCCGATTCGGACAGGGCGGGGGGCTACACCTTC	CASSYSDSDRAGGYTF
TRBJ1-5	TRBV19	.	TRBD1	TGTGCCACGAGACCGTACGACAGGGGGCGAGGAGGCAATCAGCCCCAGCATTTT	CATRPYDRGRGGNQPQHF
TRBJ1-6	TRBV7-6	once	.	TGTGCCAGCAGCTCTTCAGAGGGTAATTCACCCCTCCACTTT	CASSSSEGNSPLHF
TRBJ1-5	TRBV7-9	.	.	TGTGCCAGCAGCTTAGACGCGGGGGATCAGCCCCAGCATTTT	CASSLDAGDQPQHF